This TCR beta chain was captured by sequencing in a study of radiotherapy plus CTLA-4 blockade in lung cancer (dated by TCRdb to 2016 to 2018). About the study as a whole: Objective responses were observed in 18% of enrolled patients, and disease control was achieved in 30% to 40%.

Taken from the germline V gene, the CDR1 and CDR2 loops are SGHTA and FQGNSA. The CDR3 covers 14 residues, taking in both the cysteine and the phenylalanine. Only the CDR3 DNA is retained, 42 bases long and in frame from the first base. At the junction V is shortened by 6 bases and J by 0 bases; bases outside the gene matches: 4. The study tested focal radiation therapy combined with CTLA-4 blockade (ipilimumab) in patients with chemo-refractory metastatic non-small-cell lung cancer. This clone was detected only a few times. Its antigen is unknown. Base qualities are not recorded, but no much larger clone differs from it by a single base. The investigation overall reported the following: The strongest predictors of response were reported to be early dynamic shifts in blood T cell clones along with a rise in serum interferon-beta following radiation. After treatment with radiotherapy and ipilimumab, TCR clones that came from tumors expanded in the peripheral blood.

Libraries came from the immunoSEQ multiplex PCR assay. The immuneACCESS repertoire file appears here via TCRdb, limited to in-frame rearrangements. These files lack a portion of the clones; in checked studies, under half of the deficit traces to unresolved V genes, and the cause of the others is not known. Here the sample has about 120,000 clones; more than 75% occur a single time. Jointly, the top ten make up 3% to 4% of the sample. Sequencing used peripheral blood, obtained from a patient treated with radiotherapy plus ipilimumab. The sequence joins TRBV7-2 to TRBJ2-5; 7 bases in the middle match TRBD1. The source is a human donor with non-small cell lung cancer that progressed on radiotherapy plus ipilimumab. Some clones in this sample may be carry-over from other donors' samples. The sequenced DNA: TGTGCCAGCAGTTCACAGGGGCACCAAGAGACCCAGTACTTC. This sequence encodes CASSSQGHQETQYF.